These 23 T cell receptor beta chains came from one sample sequenced in a study of neurological immune-mediated disorders. As for time point: longitudinal time-point 2. TCRdb re-analysed the 5' RACE reads in MiXCR, keeping a single row per CDR3 protein. Here the sample spans roughly 49,000 distinct CDR3 sequences, approximately 14% being singletons. Sequenced material: PBMCs. Source of these receptors: a male donor with HTLV-1-associated myelopathy (HAM/TSP).

This clonotype appeared many times. CDR3 nucleotides: TGTGCCAGCAGCTTCGGGGGGGGGTCGTGGGAGACCCAGTACTTC. Its protein is CASSFGGGSWETQYF. The chain employs TRBV7-2 and TRBJ2-5; 8 positions agree with TRBD2. From germline, CDR1 is SGHTA and CDR2 FQGNSA. The trim removed 3 bases at V and 5 bases at J, leaving 8 bases unmatched. The CDR3 is 15 residues long.

The chain carries TRBV7-2 and TRBJ2-3; possibly TRBD1 for D (5 bases). The CDR3 totals 14 residues. V gave up 4 bases and J gave up 8 bases, with 16 bases separating them. Per the germline V gene, CDR1 is SGHTA and CDR2 is FQGNSA. CDR3 in DNA: TGTGCCAGCAGCTCCAGGGATAGGTGGCCTACGCAGTATTTT. This sequence encodes CASSSRDRWPTQYF.

This clonotype was counted many times. The V call is TRBV7-8, the J call TRBJ1-2; TRBD1 aligns across 10 bases. The germline gives CDR1 SGHVS, CDR2 FQNEAQ. The CDR3 loop spans 14 amino acids. Germline trimming cut 3 bases from V and 5 bases from J; bases unmatched to any gene: 3. This CDR3 reads CASSFGQGEYGYTF. DNA of the CDR3: TGTGCCAGCAGCTTCGGACAGGGGGAGTATGGCTACACCTTC.

This clonotype appeared many times. The chain combines TRBV15 with TRBJ2-2, with D hard to call. Trimming pared 5 bases from V and 0 bases from J, leaving 13 bases between. This CDR3 spans 16 amino acids. The germline CDR1 and CDR2 sequences are LNHNV and YYDKDF (reference sequence). CDR3 DNA: TGTGCCACCAGCCGCCCGGCAGGTCCGAACACCGGGGAGCTGTTTTTT. Residues: CATSRPAGPNTGELFF. Complete variable domain (other parts from reference TRBV15 and TRBJ2-2): DAMVIQNPRYQVTQFGKPVTLSCSQTLNHNVMYWYQQKSSQAPKLLFHYYDKDFNNEADTPDNFQSRRPNTSFCFLDIRSPGLGDTAMYLCATSRPAGPNTGELFFGEGSRLTVL.

This clonotype showed up many times. The genes are TRBV6-6 and TRBJ1-5, with unresolved D. The germline V gene encodes CDR1 MNHNY and CDR2 SVGAGI (reference sequence). This CDR3 is built from 14 residues. The germline V and J ends were trimmed by 3 bases and 3 bases, with 9 bases remaining between them. Here the CDR3 DNA reads TGTGCCAGCAGTTATTTGGGTTTCAATCAGCCCCAGCATTTT. The encoded protein is CASSYLGFNQPQHF.

This clonotype was observed many times. The CDR3: CASSPPGTRSTGELFF. CDR3 bases: TGCGCCAGCAGCCCCCCAGGGACTAGGAGCACCGGGGAGCTGTTTTTT. This sequence joins TRBV5-1 and TRBJ2-2; 8 bases match TRBD2. Per the germline V gene, CDR1 is SGHRS and CDR2 is YFSETQ. V dropped 4 bases and J dropped 4; count of bases not matched to a gene: 9. The CDR3 is 16 residues long.

The chain uses TRBV28 and TRBJ1-2; tentative D call: TRBD1 (5 bases). V lost 3 bases and J 8 bases, leaving 19 bases between the germline ends. The germline V gene encodes CDR1 MDHEN and CDR2 SYDVKM. The CDR3 contains 15 residues. The CDR3 here is CASSFGAGAFFGYTF. CDR3 sequence (DNA): TGTGCCAGCAGTTTCGGGGCTGGGGCTTTCTTCGGCTACACCTTC.

This clonotype was counted at least ten times. The rearrangement uses TRBV18 and TRBJ1-1; 9 bases are a match to TRBD1. The germline V gene encodes CDR1 KGHSH and CDR2 LQKENI. Losses at the gene ends were 3 bases for V and 5 bases for J; bases not matched to a gene: 10. The CDR3 is 16 amino acids. In DNA form, the CDR3 reads TGTGCCAGCTCACCTTTTCAGACAGGGGGGCAAACTGAAGCTTTCTTT. Amino acids: CASSPFQTGGQTEAFF. Full variable domain (outside the CDR3, taken from reference TRBV18 and TRBJ1-1): NAGVMQNPRHLVRRRGQEARLRCSPMKGHSHVYWYRQLPEEGLKFMVYLQKENIIDESGMPKERFSAEFPKEGPSILRIQQVVRGDSAAYFCASSPFQTGGQTEAFFGQGTRLTVV.

This clonotype has ten or more counts. This chain connects TRBV20-1 to TRBJ2-7, with TRBD2 as a possible D gene (6 bases). V was clipped by 8 bases and J by 3 bases, with 20 bases between them. Germline V gene lookup returns CDR1 DFQATT and CDR2 SNEGSKA (reference sequence). CDR3 length: 14 residues. The CDR3 bases are TGCAGTCCGTTAGGGACGGAGGGAATCTACGAGCAGTACTTC. Amino acids: CSPLGTEGIYEQYF.

This clonotype was observed many times. This chain joins TRBV6-5 and TRBJ1-1; D gene uncertain. The V gene lost 3 bases and the J gene lost 1 base, with 15 bases spanning the gap. Germline V gene data show CDR1 as MNHEY and CDR2 as SVGAGI. The CDR3 consists of 16 residues. The CDR3 region has the DNA TGTGCCAGCAGTTATTCCGCCGGGAGGACGAACACTGAAGCTTTCTTT. This gives the protein CASSYSAGRTNTEAFF.

The V and J genes are TRBV5-1 and TRBJ1-1, with D possibly being TRBD1 (6 bases). The CDR3 consists of 15 residues. The V and J ends lost 4 bases and 4 bases respectively, with 17 bases between them. Germline CDR1 SGHRS, CDR2 YFSETQ. The DNA of the CDR3 is TGCGCCAGCAGCCCACAGACAGGAGCGGGCACTGAAGCTTTCTTT. Translating gives CASSPQTGAGTEAFF. The full variable domain, in which reference TRBV5-1 and TRBJ1-1 provide the parts outside the CDR3, is KAGVTQTPRYLIKTRGQQVTLSCSPISGHRSVSWYQQTPGQGLQFLFEYFSETQRNKGNFPGRFSGRQFSNSRSEMNVSTLELGDSALYLCASSPQTGAGTEAFFGQGTRLTVV.

This clonotype was counted many times. The chain couples TRBV4-3 to TRBJ2-7; 11 bases are shared with TRBD1. With 3 bases clipped from V and 4 bases from J, the junction kept 2 bases outside the gene matches. The CDR3 is 14 residues long. Germline CDR1 reads LGHNA; CDR2 reads YSLEER. CDR3 bases: TGCGCCAGCAGCCAGAGGGACAGGGGGTACGAGCAGTACTTC. Its protein product is CASSQRDRGYEQYF.

CDR3 amino acids: CASISRTGRASYNEQFF. The CDR3 nucleotides read TGTGCCAGCATCTCACGGACAGGGCGTGCGTCCTACAATGAGCAGTTCTTC. This rearrangement joins TRBV9 to TRBJ2-1, with 8 bases aligning to TRBD1. Germline loops: CDR1 SGDLS, CDR2 YYNGEE. CDR3 length equals 17 residues. Trimming removed 6 bases from V and 1 base from J; junction bases left unmatched: 12.

This clonotype was counted ten times or more. The rearrangement joins TRBV20-1 to TRBJ2-1; D tentatively reads TRBD1 or TRBD2 (6 bases each). The germline V gene encodes CDR1 DFQATT and CDR2 SNEGSKA (reference sequence). V gave up 4 bases and J gave up 8 bases, with 15 bases separating them. The CDR3 spans 13 residues. Here the CDR3 reads CSAIYREVYEQFF. CDR3 coding DNA: TGCAGTGCTATATACAGGGAGGTATATGAGCAGTTCTTC.

The V call is TRBV29-1, the J call TRBJ2-5, with TRBD2 identical over 8 bases. The CDR3 has 13 residues. V lost 4 bases to trimming and J lost 4 bases; unmatched junction nucleotides: 5. Germline V CDR1 and CDR2: SQVTM, ANQGSEA. Here the CDR3 DNA reads TGCAGCGTTGGGGTAGCGGGGCCAGAGACCCAGTACTTC. Translation: CSVGVAGPETQYF.

This clonotype was picked up many times. The CDR3 here is CAISLAGGYETQYF. In DNA, the CDR3 is TGTGCCATCAGCCTAGCGGGGGGCTACGAGACCCAGTACTTC. The rearrangement links TRBV10-3 to TRBJ2-5; 11 bases fit TRBD2. The CDR3 runs 14 residues. V dropped 6 bases and J dropped 5; count of bases not matched to a gene: 5. Germline assignment: CDR1 ENHRY and CDR2 SYGVKD.

The chain recombines TRBV10-3 with TRBJ2-1; D perhaps matches TRBD1 (5 bases). V lost 0 bases, J lost 5 bases, and 8 bases lay in between. This CDR3 is built from 14 residues. CDR1 ENHRY and CDR2 SYGVKD come from the germline V gene. CDR3 loop: CAISESVGDNEQFF. The CDR3 coding sequence is TGTGCCATCAGTGAGTCAGTAGGGGACAATGAGCAGTTCTTC.

There are many counts of this clonotype. The genes are TRBV20-1 and TRBJ2-7; possibly TRBD1 for D (6 bases). Germline V gene data show CDR1 as DFQATT and CDR2 as SNEGSKA (reference sequence). The length of the CDR3 is 11 residues. V shed 6 bases and J shed 6 bases, with 12 bases lying between them. CDR3 sequence: CSASQGSEQYF. Here the CDR3 DNA reads TGCAGTGCCTCCCAGGGGTCCGAGCAGTACTTC.

This chain uses TRBV20-1 with TRBJ1-1; 9 nucleotides agree with TRBD1. CDR1 is DFQATT, CDR2 SNEGSKA, per germline (reference sequence). The CDR3 has 12 residues. Germline trimming cut 6 bases from V and 4 bases from J; bases unmatched to any gene: 3. The CDR3 loop reads CSALDRGTEAFF. CDR3 sequence (DNA): TGCAGTGCACTGGACAGGGGCACTGAAGCTTTCTTT.

This clonotype appeared a few times. Written as DNA, the CDR3 is TGTGCCAGCAGGCTAGCGGGGCTCACAGATACGCAGTATTTT. Its translation is CASRLAGLTDTQYF. The V gene is TRBV3-1, the J gene TRBJ2-3; 9 bases align to TRBD2. The CDR3 has 14 residues. Unmatched junction bases numbered 3, after V lost 6 bases and J lost 2 bases. Germline V gene data show CDR1 as LGHDT and CDR2 as YNNKEL (reference sequence).

The chain carries TRBV6-5 and TRBJ1-4, with D tentatively TRBD1 (6 bases). The germline gives CDR1 MNHEY, CDR2 SVGAGI. V lost 6 bases to trimming and J lost 6 bases, with 17 bases between them. The CDR3 is 15 amino acids. This CDR3 reads CASRKTGTSYEKLFF. The CDR3 bases are TGTGCCAGCAGGAAGACCGGGACATCTTATGAAAAACTGTTTTTT.

This clonotype was counted many times. The V call is TRBV7-2, the J call TRBJ2-1; TRBD2 aligns across 7 bases. The CDR3 loop spans 14 amino acids. The V gene end was trimmed by 5 bases and the J gene end by 8 bases; junction bases not matched to a gene: 9. Germline lookup yields CDR1 SGHTA and CDR2 FQGNSA. The CDR3 spells CASSPRTSLDEQFF. CDR3 nucleotides: TGTGCCAGCAGCCCCCGGACTAGTCTCGATGAGCAGTTCTTC.

The genes are TRBV9 and TRBJ2-1; D gene uncertain. Germline V gene sequence: CDR1 SGDLS, CDR2 YYNGEE. V lost 4 bases and J lost 1, with 18 bases in between. CDR3 length: 17 residues. Here the CDR3 DNA reads TGTGCCAGCAGCTCACGGAAAGGGCGTGCGTCCTACAATGAGCAGTTCTTC. Protein sequence: CASSSRKGRASYNEQFF. The entire variable domain, with the rest obtained from reference TRBV9 and TRBJ2-1, is as follows: DSGVTQTPKHLITATGQRVTLRCSPRSGDLSVYWYQQSLDQGLQFLIQYYNGEERAKGNILERFSAQQFPDLHSELNLSSLELGDSALYFCASSSRKGRASYNEQFFGPGTRLTVL.